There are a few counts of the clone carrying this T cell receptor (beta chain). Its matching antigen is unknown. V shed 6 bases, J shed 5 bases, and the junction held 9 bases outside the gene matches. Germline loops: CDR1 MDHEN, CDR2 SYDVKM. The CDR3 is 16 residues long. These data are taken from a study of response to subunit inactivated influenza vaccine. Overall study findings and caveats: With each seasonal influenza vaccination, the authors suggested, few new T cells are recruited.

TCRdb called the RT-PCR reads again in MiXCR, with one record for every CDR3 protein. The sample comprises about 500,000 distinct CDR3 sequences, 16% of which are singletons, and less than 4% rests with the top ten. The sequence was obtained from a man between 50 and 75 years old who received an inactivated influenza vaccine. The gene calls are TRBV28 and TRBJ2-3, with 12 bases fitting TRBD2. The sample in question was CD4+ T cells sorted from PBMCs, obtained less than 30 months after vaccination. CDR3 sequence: CASRSSLAGGGDTQYF. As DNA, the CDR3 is TGTGCCAGCAGATCGAGTCTAGCGGGAGGGGGAGATACGCAGTATTTT.